These 23 T cell receptor beta chains share one sample of origin, sequenced in a study of Graves' ophthalmopathy and Graves' hyperthyroidism. For repertoire sequencing, the TCR beta CDR3 regions were amplified from RNA transcripts. HTBI primers were employed in first-round RT-PCR, then a second-round multiplex PCR followed. TCRdb fed the multiplex PCR reads into MiXCR, producing one record per CDR3 protein. The sample lists 600,000 to 950,000 distinct CDR3 sequences, 40% occurring once. Sequenced material: peripheral blood. The receptor set was obtained from an adult man with Graves' ophthalmopathy.

V is TRBV5-4 and J is TRBJ2-7; 10 nucleotides agree with TRBD2. Losses at the gene ends were 4 bases for V and 5 bases for J; bases not matched to a gene: 6. Per germline, CDR1 SGHNT and CDR2 YYREEE (reference sequence). The CDR3 contains 14 residues. The CDR3 nucleotides read TGTGCCAGCAGCCAAGCGGGAGGGTCTGACGAGCAGTACTTC. This encodes CASSQAGGSDEQYF.

The chain couples TRBV4-3 to TRBJ2-5; D call uncertain. Germline V gives CDR1 LGHNA, CDR2 YSLEER. This CDR3 is 13 amino acids long. V was shortened by 0 bases and J by 10 bases, with 12 bases between the two germline ends. The CDR3 loop is CASSQDVAVNQYF. In nucleotides, the CDR3 is TGCGCCAGCAGCCAAGATGTGGCGGTGAACCAGTACTTC.

The rearrangement uses TRBV7-6 and TRBJ2-7, with TRBD1 matching over 7 bases. The CDR3 is 16 residues long. Trimming at V came to 5 bases and at J to 0 bases, leaving 10 bases not matched to a gene. Germline V CDR1 and CDR2: SGHVS, FNYEAQ. The CDR3 DNA sequence: TGTGCCAGCAGCCAAAATACAGGGGCCCTCTCCTACGAGCAGTACTTC. Protein product: CASSQNTGALSYEQYF.

The CDR3 region has the DNA TGTGCCATCAGTGACCCCGCGGACGGGAAAAACACCGGGGAGCTGTTTTTT. As protein: CAISDPADGKNTGELFF. The genes are TRBV10-3 and TRBJ2-2; tentative D call: TRBD2 (5 bases). This CDR3 spans 17 amino acids. The V gene lost 3 bases and the J gene lost 2 bases, with 16 bases spanning the gap. The germline CDR1 and CDR2 sequences are ENHRY and SYGVKD.

This clonotype was seen just once. A much larger clonotype is one base distant, so this may be a read error. V is TRBV6-1 and J is TRBJ2-7; 8 nucleotides match TRBD2. The CDR3 covers 17 residues. Germline V gene lookup returns CDR1 MNHNS and CDR2 SASEGT. The DNA of the CDR3 is TGTGCCAGCAATGAAAATAGCGTGGTAGCGGGGCGCTACGAGCAGTACTTC. Protein sequence: CASNENSVVAGRYEQYF.

The CDR3 spells CASSLAAGRSYEQYF. The CDR3, as DNA: TGCGCCAGCAGCTTGGCGGCAGGGAGATCCTACGAGCAGTACTTC. The chain recombines TRBV5-1 with TRBJ2-7; D is possibly TRBD1 or TRBD2 (5 bases each). Trimming took off 0 bases at V and 1 base at J, with 11 bases between the two ends. This CDR3 contains 15 residues. The germline V gene encodes CDR1 SGHRS and CDR2 YFSETQ.

This clonotype has a count of ten or more. The V gene is TRBV25-1, the J gene TRBJ1-4; 8 bases agree with TRBD1. The germline CDR1 and CDR2 sequences are MGHDK and SYGVNS. The CDR3 extends over 16 amino acids. V lost 2 bases, J lost 10 bases, and 12 bases stayed unmatched. Here the CDR3 reads CASSEAAAGGAGKLFF. The CDR3 DNA reads TGTGCCAGCAGTGAAGCGGCGGCAGGGGGCGCGGGAAAACTGTTTTTT.

This chain uses TRBV12-3 or TRBV12-4 with TRBJ1-1; D unclear. The CDR3 has 14 residues. V lost 6 bases, J lost 7 bases, and 18 bases lay in between. CDR3 nucleotides: TGTGCCAGCAGACAAACCCAAACTGGGTTTGAAGCTTTCTTT. Translation gives CASRQTQTGFEAFF.

This clonotype was recorded at least ten times. The chain employs TRBV20-1 and TRBJ2-5; 9 bases agree with TRBD1. This CDR3 is built from 12 residues. The germline V gene encodes CDR1 DFQATT and CDR2 SNEGSKA (reference sequence). The CDR3 nucleotides read TGCAGCGGGGACAGGGAAGGAGAGACCCAGTACTTC. Encoded protein: CSGDREGETQYF.

There are a few counts of this clonotype. V and J are TRBV7-2 and TRBJ1-3; D may be TRBD1 (6 bases). V gave up 2 bases and J gave up 0 bases, with 8 bases separating them. The CDR3 runs 15 residues. Germline lookup yields CDR1 SGHTA and CDR2 FQGNSA. CDR3 sequence (DNA): TGTGCCAGCAGCTTATCGGACAGCTCTGGAAACACCATATATTTT. Protein product: CASSLSDSSGNTIYF. The full variable domain, rest sourced from reference TRBV7-2 and TRBJ1-3, is GAGVSQSPSNKVTEKGKDVELRCDPISGHTALYWYRQSLGQGLEFLIYFQGNSAPDKSGLPSDRFSAERTGGSVSTLTIQRTQQEDSAVYLCASSLSDSSGNTIYFGEGSWLTVV.

Comment on this clonotype: At one of its ends the junction is not consistent with the germline gene, which may arise from a read error. This chain links TRBV24-1 with TRBJ1-5; 10 bases are shared with TRBD1. Germline V gene sequence: CDR1 KGHDR, CDR2 SFDVKD. The CDR3 is 15 amino acids. CDR3 loop: CATGDPGTGDQPEHF. For the CDR3, the DNA is TGTGCGACCGGTGATCCAGGGACAGGGGATCAGCCCGAGCATTTT.

This clonotype was picked up a small number of times. The V gene is TRBV18, the J gene TRBJ2-7; 8 positions agree with TRBD2. The CDR3 spans 15 residues. CDR1 KGHSH and CDR2 LQKENI come from the germline V gene. V lost 4 bases and J lost 0; bases outside the gene matches: 5. In DNA form, the CDR3 reads TGTGCCAGCTCACGGACTAGCAGCTCCTCCTACGAGCAGTACTTC. Its protein product is CASSRTSSSSYEQYF.

At least ten counts were recorded for this clonotype. J is TRBJ2-5 and V is TRBV7-2; D is uncertain. This CDR3 contains 14 residues. The V end lost 6 bases, the J end lost 5 bases, and 16 bases lay between the germline ends. Per germline, CDR1 SGHTA and CDR2 FQGNSA. The CDR3 bases are TGTGCCAGCAGGCCCGGGCAAAGCCGGGAGACCCAGTACTTC. It specifies CASRPGQSRETQYF. Using reference TRBV7-2 and TRBJ2-5 for the parts outside the CDR3, the full variable domain is GAGVSQSPSNKVTEKGKDVELRCDPISGHTALYWYRQSLGQGLEFLIYFQGNSAPDKSGLPSDRFSAERTGGSVSTLTIQRTQQEDSAVYLCASRPGQSRETQYFGPGTRLLVL.

This clonotype appeared a few times. The genes are TRBV20-1 and TRBJ2-2, with D perhaps TRBD2 (5 bases). The V gene lost 3 bases and the J gene lost 1 base, with 9 bases spanning the gap. Per the germline V gene, CDR1 is DFQATT and CDR2 is SNEGSKA (reference sequence). This CDR3 spans 14 amino acids. The CDR3, as DNA: TGCAGTGCTAGGAGGGCAGGGAACACCGGGGAGCTGTTTTTT. This sequence encodes CSARRAGNTGELFF.

This clonotype has at least ten counts. This chain connects TRBV15 to TRBJ2-2; D is ambiguous. CDR3 length: 16 residues. Germline V gene data show CDR1 as LNHNV and CDR2 as YYDKDF (reference sequence). V was pared by 2 bases and J by 4 bases, with 14 bases between. The CDR3 DNA follows: TGTGCCACCAGCAGACCCGCGGTTTTGAGCACCGGGGAGCTGTTTTTT. Translating it yields CATSRPAVLSTGELFF.

This rearrangement joins TRBV7-2 to TRBJ2-3; D unresolved. This CDR3 is 12 amino acids long. V lost 9 bases, J lost 5 bases, and 12 bases lay in between. Germline CDR1 SGHTA, CDR2 FQGNSA. CDR3 DNA: TGTGCCAGTCACGACTTGTTAGATACGCAGTATTTT. Translation: CASHDLLDTQYF.

This clonotype was detected only a few times. The rearrangement uses TRBV2 and TRBJ2-7; the match to TRBD1 covers 7 bases. Trimming took 5 bases from V and 4 from J; bases not matched to a gene: 17. The CDR3 spans 17 residues. The V gene's germline CDR1 is SNHLY and CDR2 FYNNEI. In DNA, the CDR3 is TGTGCCAGCAGTCCACTTCAAAGGACAGGTACCTCATACGAGCAGTACTTC. It yields the protein CASSPLQRTGTSYEQYF.

This clonotype was recorded many times. The rearrangement joins TRBV7-3 to TRBJ2-6; 7 bases are shared with TRBD1. Germline lookup yields CDR1 SGHTA and CDR2 FQGTGA. There are 16 residues in the CDR3. Unmatched junction bases numbered 2, after V lost 0 bases and J lost 3 bases. CDR3 coding DNA: TGTGCCAGCAGCTTAACGACAGGGTTTGGGGCCAACGTCCTGACTTTC. Its translation is CASSLTTGFGANVLTF.

J is TRBJ2-7 and V is TRBV24-1; maybe TRBD2 (5 bases). Trimming took 4 bases from V and 0 from J, leaving 15 bases between them. Germline values: CDR1 KGHDR, CDR2 SFDVKD. The CDR3 runs to 16 residues. The CDR3 is CATSDPLATNSYEQYF. CDR3 bases: TGTGCCACCAGTGACCCTTTAGCGACTAACTCCTACGAGCAGTACTTC.

In this sample, this clonotype turned up many times. The chain combines TRBV7-9 with TRBJ2-7, with D perhaps being TRBD1 or TRBD2 (5 bases each). This CDR3 is built from 15 residues. Looked up from germline, CDR1 is SEHNR and CDR2 is FQNEAQ (reference sequence). The germline V and J ends were trimmed by 0 bases and 5 bases, with 14 bases remaining between them. CDR3 in DNA: TGTGCCAGCAGCTTAGCTGGGGGACGCATTAACGAGCAGTACTTC. It is translated as CASSLAGGRINEQYF.

As DNA, the CDR3 is TGTGCCAGCAGTTTAACCCGGAAGCAGTACTTC. It codes for CASSLTRKQYF. The genes are TRBV12-3 or TRBV12-4 and TRBJ2-7; D gene uncertain. The CDR3 has 11 amino acids. V shed 2 bases and J shed 8 bases, with 7 bases lying between them.

The chain couples TRBV20-1 to TRBJ1-1, with D perhaps TRBD1 (5 bases). V was cut by 5 bases and J by 4 bases, with 20 bases left in between. This CDR3 spans 15 amino acids. From germline, CDR1 is DFQATT and CDR2 SNEGSKA (reference sequence). The CDR3 loop is CSAAPVAAGVTEAFF. CDR3 nucleotide sequence: TGCAGTGCTGCCCCTGTGGCGGCGGGGGTCACTGAAGCTTTCTTT.

This clonotype was seen a few times. The chain has TRBV9 and TRBJ1-2; maybe TRBD1 (5 bases). This CDR3 has 15 amino acids. In germline, CDR1 is SGDLS, CDR2 YYNGEE. Deletions cut 4 bases from V and 8 bases from J, with 21 bases between. This CDR3 reads CASSQGGAGINGYTF. CDR3 bases: TGTGCCAGCAGCCAAGGTGGGGCAGGGATAAACGGCTACACCTTC.